This TCR beta chain emerged from a study of beta chain features in type 1 diabetes. The germline CDR1 and CDR2 sequences are SGHTA and FQGNSA. The CDR3 length is 14 residues. Trimming left V 3 bases short and J 2 bases short, with 10 bases between. Sequencing targeted expressed TCRB transcripts, as all isolated RNA had been reverse transcribed. Naive, central memory and regulatory T cell samples averaged roughly 3.4 million immunoSEQ reads each. The protocol was immunoSEQ multiplex PCR, while the TCRdb copy is restricted to in-frame clones and leaves out a portion. The data show 450,000 to 600,000 clones, around 28% seen once.

The rearrangement uses TRBV7-2 and TRBJ1-2; the D gene is possibly TRBD1 (5 bases). The receptor's source is a man between 18 and 29 years old in good health. Sequencing was carried out using naive CD4+ T cells from blood. CDR3: CASSFSGRNYGYTF. In DNA form, the CDR3 reads TGTGCCAGCAGCTTTTCGGGACGGAACTATGGCTACACCTTC.